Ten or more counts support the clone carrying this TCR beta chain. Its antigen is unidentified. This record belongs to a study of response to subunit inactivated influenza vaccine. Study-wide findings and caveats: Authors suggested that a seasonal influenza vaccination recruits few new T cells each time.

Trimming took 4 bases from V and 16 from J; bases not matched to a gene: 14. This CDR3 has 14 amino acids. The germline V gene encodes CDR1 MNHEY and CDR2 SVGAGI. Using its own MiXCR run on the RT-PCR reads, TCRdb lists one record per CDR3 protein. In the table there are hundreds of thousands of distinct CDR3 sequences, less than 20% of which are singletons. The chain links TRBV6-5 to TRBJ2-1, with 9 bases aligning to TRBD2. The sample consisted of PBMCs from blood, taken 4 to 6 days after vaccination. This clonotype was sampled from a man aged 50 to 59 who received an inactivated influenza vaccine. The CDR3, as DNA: TGTGCCAGCAGTTCCAGGTCTGGCGGGGGGGCCTTCTTCTTC. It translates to CASSSRSGGGAFFF.